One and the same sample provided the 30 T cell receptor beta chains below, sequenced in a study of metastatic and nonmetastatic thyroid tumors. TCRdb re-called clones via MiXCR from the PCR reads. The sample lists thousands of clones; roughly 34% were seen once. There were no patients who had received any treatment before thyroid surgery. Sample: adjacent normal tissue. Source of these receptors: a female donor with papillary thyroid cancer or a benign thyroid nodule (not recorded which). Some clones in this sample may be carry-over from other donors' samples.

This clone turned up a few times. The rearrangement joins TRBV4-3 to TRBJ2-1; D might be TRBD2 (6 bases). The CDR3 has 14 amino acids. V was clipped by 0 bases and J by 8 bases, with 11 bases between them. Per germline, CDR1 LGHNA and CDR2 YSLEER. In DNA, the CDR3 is TGCGCCAGCAGCCAAGATTGGCGGGATCATGAGCAGTTCTTC. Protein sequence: CASSQDWRDHEQFF.

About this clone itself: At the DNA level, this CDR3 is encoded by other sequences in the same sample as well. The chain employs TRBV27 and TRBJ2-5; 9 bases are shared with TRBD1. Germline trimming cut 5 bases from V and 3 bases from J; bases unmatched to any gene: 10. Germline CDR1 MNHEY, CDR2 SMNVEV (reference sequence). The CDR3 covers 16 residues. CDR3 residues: CASSDYTGGEKETQYF. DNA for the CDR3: TGTGCCAGCAGTGACTATACAGGGGGCGAAAAAGAGACCCAGTACTTC.

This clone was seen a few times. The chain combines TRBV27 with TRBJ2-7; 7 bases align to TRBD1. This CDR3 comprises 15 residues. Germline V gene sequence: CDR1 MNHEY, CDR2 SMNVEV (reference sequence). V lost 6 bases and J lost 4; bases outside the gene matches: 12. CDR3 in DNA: TGTGCCAGCAGCTTAACGACAGGGACGGTTTACGAGCAGTACTTC. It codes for CASSLTTGTVYEQYF.

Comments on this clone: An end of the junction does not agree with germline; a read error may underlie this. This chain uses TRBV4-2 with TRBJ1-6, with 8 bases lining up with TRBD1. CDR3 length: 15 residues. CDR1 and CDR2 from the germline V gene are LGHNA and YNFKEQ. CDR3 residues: CASGQGGQGYSPLHF. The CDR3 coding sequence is TGTGCCAGCGGCCAAGGCGGACAGGGCTATTCACCCCTCCACTTT.

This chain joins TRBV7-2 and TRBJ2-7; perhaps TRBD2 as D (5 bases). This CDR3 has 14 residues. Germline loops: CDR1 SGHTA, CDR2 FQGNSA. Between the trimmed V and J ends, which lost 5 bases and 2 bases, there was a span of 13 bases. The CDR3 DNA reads TGTGCCAGCAGCCAATTAGCGTCAACCTACGAGCAGTACTTC. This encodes CASSQLASTYEQYF.

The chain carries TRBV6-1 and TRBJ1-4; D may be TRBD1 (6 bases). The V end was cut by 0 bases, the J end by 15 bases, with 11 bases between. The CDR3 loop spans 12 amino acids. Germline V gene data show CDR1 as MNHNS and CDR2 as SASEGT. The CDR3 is CASSEAGGFVFF. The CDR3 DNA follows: TGTGCCAGCAGTGAAGCAGGGGGGTTTGTGTTTTTT.

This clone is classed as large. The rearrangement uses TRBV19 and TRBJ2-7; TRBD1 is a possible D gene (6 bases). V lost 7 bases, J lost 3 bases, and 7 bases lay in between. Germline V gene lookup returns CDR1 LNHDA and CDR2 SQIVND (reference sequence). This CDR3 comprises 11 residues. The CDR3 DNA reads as TGTGCCAGTAAGGGGGACTACGAGCAGTACTTC. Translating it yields CASKGDYEQYF. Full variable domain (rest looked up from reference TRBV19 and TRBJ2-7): DGGITQSPKYLFRKEGQNVTLSCEQNLNHDAMYWYRQDPGQGLRLIYYSQIVNDFQKGDIAEGYSVSREKKESFPLTVTSAQKNPTAFYLCASKGDYEQYFGPGTRLTVT.

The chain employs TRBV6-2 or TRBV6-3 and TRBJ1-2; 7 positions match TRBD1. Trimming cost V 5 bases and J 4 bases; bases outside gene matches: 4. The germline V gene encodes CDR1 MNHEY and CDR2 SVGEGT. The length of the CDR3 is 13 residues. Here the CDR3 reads CASSDRDSYGYTF. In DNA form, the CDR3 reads TGTGCCAGCAGTGACAGGGATTCCTATGGCTACACCTTC.

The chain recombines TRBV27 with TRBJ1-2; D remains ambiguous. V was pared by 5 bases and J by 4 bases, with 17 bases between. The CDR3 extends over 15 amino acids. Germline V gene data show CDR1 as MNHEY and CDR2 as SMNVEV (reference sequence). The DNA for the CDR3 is TGTGCCAGCAGTAACCCCCGAGGAGGGATCTATGGCTACACCTTC. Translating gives CASSNPRGGIYGYTF.

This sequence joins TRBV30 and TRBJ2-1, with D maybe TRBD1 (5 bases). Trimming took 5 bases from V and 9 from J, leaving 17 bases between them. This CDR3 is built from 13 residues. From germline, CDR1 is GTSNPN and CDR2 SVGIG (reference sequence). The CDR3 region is CAWGKTDEGEQFF. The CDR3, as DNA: TGTGCCTGGGGGAAGACAGACGAAGGTGAGCAGTTCTTC.

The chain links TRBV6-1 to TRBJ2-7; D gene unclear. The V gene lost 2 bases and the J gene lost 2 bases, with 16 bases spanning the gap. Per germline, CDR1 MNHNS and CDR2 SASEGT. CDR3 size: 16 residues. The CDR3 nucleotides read TGTGCCAGCAGTGAACTGGGCAGCTTAACCACCTACGAGCAGTACTTC. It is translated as CASSELGSLTTYEQYF.

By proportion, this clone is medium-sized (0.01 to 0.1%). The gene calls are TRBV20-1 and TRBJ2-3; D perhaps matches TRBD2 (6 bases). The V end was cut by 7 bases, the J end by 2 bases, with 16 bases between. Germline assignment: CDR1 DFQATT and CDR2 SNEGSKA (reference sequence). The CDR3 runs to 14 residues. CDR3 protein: CSGGERAITDTQYF. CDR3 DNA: TGCAGTGGCGGCGAGCGGGCGATCACAGATACGCAGTATTTT.

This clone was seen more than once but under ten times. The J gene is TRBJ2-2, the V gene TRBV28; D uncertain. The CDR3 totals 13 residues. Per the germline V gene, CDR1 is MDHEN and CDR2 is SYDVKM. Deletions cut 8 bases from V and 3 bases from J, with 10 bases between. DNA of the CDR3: TGTGCCAGCGATAATACGGACACCGGGGAGCTGTTTTTT. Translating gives CASDNTDTGELFF. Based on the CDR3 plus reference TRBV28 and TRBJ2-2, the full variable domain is DVKVTQSSRYLVKRTGEKVFLECVQDMDHENMFWYRQDPGLGLRLIYFSYDVKMKEKGDIPEGYSVSREKKERFSLILESASTNQTSMYLCASDNTDTGELFFGEGSRLTVL.

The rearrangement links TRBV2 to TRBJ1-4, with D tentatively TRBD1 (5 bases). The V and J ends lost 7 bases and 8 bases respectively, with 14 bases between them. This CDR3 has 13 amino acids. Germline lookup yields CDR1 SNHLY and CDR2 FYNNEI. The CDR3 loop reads CASTPGLVEKLFF. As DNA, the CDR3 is TGTGCCAGCACCCCAGGGTTAGTGGAAAAACTGTTTTTT.

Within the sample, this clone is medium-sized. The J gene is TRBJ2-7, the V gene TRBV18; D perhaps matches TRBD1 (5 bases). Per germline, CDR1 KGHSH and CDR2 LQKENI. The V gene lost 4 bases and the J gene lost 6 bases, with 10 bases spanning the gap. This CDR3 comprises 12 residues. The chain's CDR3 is CASSRPQGEQYF. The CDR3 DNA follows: TGTGCCAGCTCACGACCGCAGGGCGAGCAGTACTTC.

CDR3: CASSQMGEQYF. The DNA of the CDR3 is TGTGCCAGCAGCCAAATGGGGGAGCAGTACTTC. The V gene is TRBV3-1, the J gene TRBJ2-7; D ambiguous. This CDR3 is built from 11 residues. The germline gives CDR1 LGHDT, CDR2 YNNKEL (reference sequence). V dropped 2 bases and J dropped 7 bases, with 6 bases sitting between them.

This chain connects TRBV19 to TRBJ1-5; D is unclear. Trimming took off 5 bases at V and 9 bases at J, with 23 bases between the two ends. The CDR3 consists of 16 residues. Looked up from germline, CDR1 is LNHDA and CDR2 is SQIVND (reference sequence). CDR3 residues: CASSPGNQLLRVPQHF. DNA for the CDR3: TGTGCCAGTAGTCCCGGAAACCAGTTACTTCGTGTGCCCCAGCATTTT.

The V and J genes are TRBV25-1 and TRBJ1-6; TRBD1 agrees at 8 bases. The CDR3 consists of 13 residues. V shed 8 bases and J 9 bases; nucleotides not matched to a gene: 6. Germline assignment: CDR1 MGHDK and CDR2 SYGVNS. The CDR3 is CASRGQEGSPLHF. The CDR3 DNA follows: TGTGCCAGCCGGGGACAGGAGGGTTCACCCCTCCACTTT.

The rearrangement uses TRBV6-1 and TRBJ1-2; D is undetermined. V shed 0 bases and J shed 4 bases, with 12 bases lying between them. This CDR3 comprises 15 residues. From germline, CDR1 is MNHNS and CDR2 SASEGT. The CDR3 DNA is TGTGCCAGCAGTGAAGCTGGGTCGCCTGTCTATGGCTACACCTTC. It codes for CASSEAGSPVYGYTF.

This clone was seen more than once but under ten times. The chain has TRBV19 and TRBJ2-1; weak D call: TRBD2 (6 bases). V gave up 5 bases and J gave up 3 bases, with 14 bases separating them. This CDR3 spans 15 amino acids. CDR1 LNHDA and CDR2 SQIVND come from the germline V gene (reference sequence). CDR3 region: CASSYGGAFYNEQFF. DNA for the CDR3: TGTGCCAGTAGTTACGGGGGAGCCTTCTACAATGAGCAGTTCTTC.

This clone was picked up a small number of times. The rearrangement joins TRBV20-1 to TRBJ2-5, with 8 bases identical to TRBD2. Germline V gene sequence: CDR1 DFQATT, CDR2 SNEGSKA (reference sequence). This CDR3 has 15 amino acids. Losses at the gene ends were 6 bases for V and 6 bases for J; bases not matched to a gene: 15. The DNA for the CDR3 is TGCAGTGCCATTGTGGACGGGGGGGCAACAAAGACCCAGTACTTC. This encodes CSAIVDGGATKTQYF.

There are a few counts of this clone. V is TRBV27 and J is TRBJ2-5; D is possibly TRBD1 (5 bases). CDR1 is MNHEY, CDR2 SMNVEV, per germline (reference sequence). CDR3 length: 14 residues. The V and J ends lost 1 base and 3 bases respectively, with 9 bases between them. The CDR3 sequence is CASSLFSGKETQYF. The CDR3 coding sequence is TGTGCCAGCAGTTTATTTTCAGGGAAAGAGACCCAGTACTTC.

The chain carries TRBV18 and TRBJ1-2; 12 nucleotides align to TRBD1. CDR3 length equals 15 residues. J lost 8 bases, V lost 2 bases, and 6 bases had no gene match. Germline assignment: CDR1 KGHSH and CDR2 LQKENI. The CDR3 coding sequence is TGTGCCAGCTCACCAGAGGGACAGGGGGCCTGGGGCTACACCTTC. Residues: CASSPEGQGAWGYTF. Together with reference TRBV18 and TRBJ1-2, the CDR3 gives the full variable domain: NAGVMQNPRHLVRRRGQEARLRCSPMKGHSHVYWYRQLPEEGLKFMVYLQKENIIDESGMPKERFSAEFPKEGPSILRIQQVVRGDSAAYFCASSPEGQGAWGYTFGSGTRLTVV.

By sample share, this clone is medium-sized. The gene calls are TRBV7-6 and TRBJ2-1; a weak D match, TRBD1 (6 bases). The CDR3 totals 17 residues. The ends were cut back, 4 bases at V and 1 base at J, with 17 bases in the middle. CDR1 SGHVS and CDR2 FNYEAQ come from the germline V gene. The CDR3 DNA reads TGTGCCAGCAGCTCAATGGGTCTGGACAGATCCTACAATGAGCAGTTCTTC. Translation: CASSSMGLDRSYNEQFF. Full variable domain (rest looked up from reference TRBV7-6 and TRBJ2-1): GAGVSQSPRYKVTKRGQDVALRCDPISGHVSLYWYRQALGQGPEFLTYFNYEAQQDKSGLPNDRFSAERPEGSISTLTIQRTEQRDSAMYRCASSSMGLDRSYNEQFFGPGTRLTVL.

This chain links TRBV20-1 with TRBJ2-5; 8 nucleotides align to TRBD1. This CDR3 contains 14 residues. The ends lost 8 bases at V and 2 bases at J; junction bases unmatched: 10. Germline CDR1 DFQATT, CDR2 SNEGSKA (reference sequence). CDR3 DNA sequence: TGCAGTCCCCTGGACAGGGAGGCACAAGAGACCCAGTACTTC. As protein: CSPLDREAQETQYF.

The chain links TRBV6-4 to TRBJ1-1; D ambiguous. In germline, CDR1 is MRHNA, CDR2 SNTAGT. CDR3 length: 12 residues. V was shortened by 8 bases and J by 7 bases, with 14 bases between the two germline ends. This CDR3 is CASRNPGVEAFF. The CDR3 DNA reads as TGTGCCAGCCGCAACCCCGGGGTTGAAGCTTTCTTT.

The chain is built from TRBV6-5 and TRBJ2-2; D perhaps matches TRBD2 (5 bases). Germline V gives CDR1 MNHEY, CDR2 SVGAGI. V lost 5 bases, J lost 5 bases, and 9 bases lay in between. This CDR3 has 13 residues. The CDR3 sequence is CASSNRGTGELFF. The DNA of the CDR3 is TGTGCCAGCAGTAACAGAGGGACCGGGGAGCTGTTTTTT.

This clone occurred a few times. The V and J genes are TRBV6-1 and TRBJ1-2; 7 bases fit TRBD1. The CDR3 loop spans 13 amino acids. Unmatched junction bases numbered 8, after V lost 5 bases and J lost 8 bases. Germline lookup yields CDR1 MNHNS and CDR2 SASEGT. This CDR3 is CASSRSGGRGYTF. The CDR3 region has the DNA TGTGCCAGCAGTCGCTCAGGGGGAAGAGGCTACACCTTC.

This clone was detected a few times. The CDR3 DNA reads TGTGCCACCCAAACTAAAGCCTACGAGCAGTACTTC. It is translated as CATQTKAYEQYF. V is TRBV10-3 and J is TRBJ2-7; D not resolved. Germline V gives CDR1 ENHRY, CDR2 SYGVKD. The CDR3 runs 12 residues. V lost 10 bases to trimming and J lost 2 bases, with 12 bases between them.

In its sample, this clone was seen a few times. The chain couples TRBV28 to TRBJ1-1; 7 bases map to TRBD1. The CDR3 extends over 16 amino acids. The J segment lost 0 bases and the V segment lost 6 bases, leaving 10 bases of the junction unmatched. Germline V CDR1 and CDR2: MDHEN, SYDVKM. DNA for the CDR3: TGTGCCAGCAGCCCTATGAAGACAGGGTTGAACACTGAAGCTTTCTTT. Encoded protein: CASSPMKTGLNTEAFF. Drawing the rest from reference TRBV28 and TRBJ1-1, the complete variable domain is DVKVTQSSRYLVKRTGEKVFLECVQDMDHENMFWYRQDPGLGLRLIYFSYDVKMKEKGDIPEGYSVSREKKERFSLILESASTNQTSMYLCASSPMKTGLNTEAFFGQGTRLTVV.